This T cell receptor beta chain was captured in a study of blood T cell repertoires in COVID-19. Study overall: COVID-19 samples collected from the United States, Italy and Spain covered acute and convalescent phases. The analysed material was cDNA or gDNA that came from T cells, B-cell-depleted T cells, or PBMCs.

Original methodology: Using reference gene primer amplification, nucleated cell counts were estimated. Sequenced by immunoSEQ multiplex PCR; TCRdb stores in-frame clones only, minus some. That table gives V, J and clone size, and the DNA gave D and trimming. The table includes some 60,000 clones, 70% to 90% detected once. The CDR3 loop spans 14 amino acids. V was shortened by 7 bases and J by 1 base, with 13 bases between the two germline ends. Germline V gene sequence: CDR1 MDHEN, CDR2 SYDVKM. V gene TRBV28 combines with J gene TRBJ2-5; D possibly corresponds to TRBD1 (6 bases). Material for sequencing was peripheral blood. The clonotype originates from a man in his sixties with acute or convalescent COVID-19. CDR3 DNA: TGTGCCAGCATTGAAGGGGGAACCCAAGAGACCCAGTACTTC. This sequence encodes CASIEGGTQETQYF.